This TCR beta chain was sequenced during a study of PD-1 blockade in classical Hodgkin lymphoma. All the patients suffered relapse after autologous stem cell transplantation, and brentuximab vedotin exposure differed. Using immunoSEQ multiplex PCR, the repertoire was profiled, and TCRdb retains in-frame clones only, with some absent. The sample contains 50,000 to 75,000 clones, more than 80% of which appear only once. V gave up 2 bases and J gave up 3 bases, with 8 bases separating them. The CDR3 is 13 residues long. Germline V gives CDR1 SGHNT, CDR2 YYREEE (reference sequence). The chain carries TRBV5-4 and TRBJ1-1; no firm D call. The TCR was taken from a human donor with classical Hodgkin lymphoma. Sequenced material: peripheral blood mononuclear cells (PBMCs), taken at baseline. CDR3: CASSFPTDTEAFF. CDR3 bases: TGTGCCAGCAGCTTTCCGACCGACACTGAAGCTTTCTTT. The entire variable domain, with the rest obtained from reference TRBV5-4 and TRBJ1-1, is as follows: ETGVTQSPTHLIKTRGQQVTLRCSSQSGHNTVSWYQQALGQGPQFIFQYYREEENGRGNFPPRFSGLQFPNYSSELNVNALELDDSALYLCASSFPTDTEAFFGQGTRLTVV.